Listed below are T cell receptor beta chains from one sample, sequenced in a study of CD8 T cells in ankylosing spondylitis. Using its own MiXCR run on the 5' RACE reads, TCRdb lists one record per CDR3 protein. The data show some 300,000 distinct CDR3 sequences, more than 20% seen once. The sample comprised blood, either unsorted or a sorted T cell fraction (not recorded which). These receptors came from a female donor with ankylosing spondylitis or in good health (not recorded which). The CDR3 runs from the conserved cysteine through the conserved F or W. D genes are given only for firm matches. The size entry is marked missing in some rows and otherwise reads once, few, many or a size class.

J gene	V gene	D gene	clone size	CDR3 DNA	CDR3 protein
TRBJ2-6	TRBV7-2	.	few	TGTGCCAGCAGCTTACAAATCTCTGGGGCCAACGTCCTGACTTTC	CASSLQISGANVLTF
TRBJ2-2	TRBV29-1	.	.	TGCAGCGTGGCGGGACGGACGGGGACCGGGGAGCTGTTTTTT	CSVAGRTGTGELFF
TRBJ2-7	TRBV25-1	TRBD2	few	TGTGCCAGCAGATCTAGCGGGAGGGAGAACGAGCAGTACTTC	CASRSSGRENEQYF
TRBJ2-5	TRBV7-2	TRBD1	few	TGTGCCAGCAGCTTAGAGGGGACAGGGGGCGTAAAGACCCAGTACTTC	CASSLEGTGGVKTQYF
TRBJ2-1	TRBV20-1	TRBD2	few	TGCAGTGCCAGGCTAGCGGGGTCCAATGAGCAGTTCTTC	CSARLAGSNEQFF
TRBJ1-1	TRBV6-5	.	few	TGTGCCAGCGGAAGGGGGACTGAAGCTTTCTTT	CASGRGTEAFF
TRBJ1-6	TRBV12-3/TRBV12-4	.	.	TGTGCCAGCAGTTTAAGGCAGGCAGATAATTCACCCCTCCACTTT	CASSLRQADNSPLHF
TRBJ2-7	TRBV11-2	TRBD2	many	TGTGCCACCGGGACTAGCGGTCAGACCCCCCTCCACGAGCAGTACTTC	CATGTSGQTPLHEQYF
TRBJ2-1	TRBV24-1	TRBD2	.	TGTGCCACCAGTGATTCGGGCGCGGGAGAGGATGAGCAGTTCTTC	CATSDSGAGEDEQFF
TRBJ2-7	TRBV15	TRBD2	.	TGTGCCACCAGCAGAGATAGCGGGAGACATTACGAGCAGTACTTC	CATSRDSGRHYEQYF
TRBJ2-5	TRBV5-5	.	.	TGTGCCAGCAGCTTTATTGCCCGCCCTACAGAGACCCAGTACTTC	CASSFIARPTETQYF
TRBJ2-1	TRBV12-5	.	few	TGTGCTAGTGCCCCCCTGGGGGGAATCGACAATGAGCAGTTCTTC	CASAPLGGIDNEQFF
TRBJ2-1	TRBV20-1	.	.	TGCAGTGCTAGATCCTGGAACTCCTACAATGAGCAGTTCTTC	CSARSWNSYNEQFF
TRBJ1-3	TRBV10-2	.	many	TGCGCCAGCAGACTGGCGCAAGGAAACACCATATATTTT	CASRLAQGNTIYF
TRBJ1-1	TRBV6-2/TRBV6-3	.	.	TGTGCCAGCAAAGCGCTTATGAACACTGAAGCTTTCTTT	CASKALMNTEAFF
TRBJ1-2	TRBV7-6	.	few	TGTGCCAGCAGCGACTACTCCGGGACCGCCTATGGCTACACCTTC	CASSDYSGTAYGYTF
TRBJ2-4	TRBV20-1	.	few	TGCAGTGCTAGGAGTTCGGGTTGGATTCAGTACTTC	CSARSSGWIQYF
TRBJ2-5	TRBV12-3/TRBV12-4	.	few	TGTGCCAGCACCTTCGGACGGGGTGGGACCCAGTACTTC	CASTFGRGGTQYF
TRBJ2-2	TRBV20-1	TRBD2	.	TGCAGTGCTAGAGATCGGCTAGCGGGAGGCGGAACCGGGGAGCTGTTTTTT	CSARDRLAGGGTGELFF
TRBJ2-1	TRBV20-1	.	few	TGCAGTGCTCGGGCCCCACACAATGAGCAGTTCTTC	CSARAPHNEQFF
TRBJ1-1	TRBV29-1	.	.	TGCAGCGTTGTAAGGGACCCTAGCGAGATGAACACTGAAGCTTTCTTT	CSVVRDPSEMNTEAFF
TRBJ2-3	TRBV6-2/TRBV6-3	TRBD2	many	TGTGCCAGCAGTCGGCCTCAAGGTAGCGGGAGGGCCGCTAGCACAGATACGCAGTATTTT	CASSRPQGSGRAASTDTQYF
TRBJ1-5	TRBV4-3	.	.	TGCGCCAGCAGCCAAGATCAAACTCAGCCCCAGCATTTT	CASSQDQTQPQHF
TRBJ1-1	TRBV3-1	.	.	TGTGCCAGCAGGGGGGCAAATGGAAACACTGAAGCTTTCTTT	CASRGANGNTEAFF
TRBJ2-5	TRBV29-1	TRBD1	.	TGCAGCGTTGGGACAGGGGACGAGACCCAGTACTTC	CSVGTGDETQYF
TRBJ2-3	TRBV12-3/TRBV12-4	.	many	TGTGCCAGCAGCCCACTAGCTAGCACAGATACGCAGTATTTT	CASSPLASTDTQYF
TRBJ1-3	TRBV28	TRBD1	few	TGTGCCAGCAGAGACAGGGGGACGAGAGGAAACACCATATATTTT	CASRDRGTRGNTIYF
TRBJ1-1	TRBV5-1	.	once	TGCGCCAGCAGCTTGGCAAACGGTGAAAGAGCTTTCTTT	CASSLANGERAFF
TRBJ2-4	TRBV11-2	.	.	TGTGCCAGCAGCCGCCCCGGCTCTTCCAAAAACATTCAGTACTTC	CASSRPGSSKNIQYF
TRBJ2-7	TRBV20-1	.	many	TGCAGTGCTAGAGATTCGGTAGCAGGCTACGAGCAGTACTTC	CSARDSVAGYEQYF
TRBJ2-1	TRBV30	.	.	TGTGCCTGGGGACTTTACAATGAGCAGTTCTTC	CAWGLYNEQFF
TRBJ1-1	TRBV20-1	TRBD1	few	TGCAGTGCTACCCCAGGGGGCTATGAAGCTTTCTTT	CSATPGGYEAFF
TRBJ2-5	TRBV20-1	.	.	TGCAGTGCTAGAGATCTACGGGATAGGGAGGAGACCCAGTACTTC	CSARDLRDREETQYF
TRBJ2-4	TRBV20-1	.	.	TGCAGTGCTAGAGATCAACAGGGCCTAAAAAACATTCAGTACTTC	CSARDQQGLKNIQYF
TRBJ2-1	TRBV5-1	.	.	TGCGCCAGCCTCAACACCCACGGAGATTACAATGAGCAGTTCTTC	CASLNTHGDYNEQFF
TRBJ2-5	TRBV12-3/TRBV12-4	.	.	TGTGCCAGCAGTCCTGGACAAGGGAGGGAGACCCAGTACTTC	CASSPGQGRETQYF
TRBJ2-5	TRBV2	.	.	TGTGCCAGCAGCTTCGACGGGGAGACCCAGTACTTC	CASSFDGETQYF
TRBJ2-5	TRBV7-2	.	.	TGTGCCAGCAGCTTATATCACCAAGAGACCCAGTACTTC	CASSLYHQETQYF
TRBJ2-1	TRBV20-1	TRBD2	.	TGCAGTGGTAGGCGACTAGCGGGGAACAACAATGAGCAGTTCTTC	CSGRRLAGNNNEQFF
TRBJ2-2	TRBV20-1	.	many	TGCAGTGCTAGAACCGGGACCAACACCGGGGAGCTGTTTTTT	CSARTGTNTGELFF
TRBJ2-2	TRBV20-1	.	.	TGCAGTGCTGGGGCGGGTAGGCTGTTTTTT	CSAGAGRLFF
TRBJ1-1	TRBV7-2	TRBD1	.	TGTGCCAGCAGCCCGAGGACAGGGGCTACCTTGAACACTGAAGCTTTCTTT	CASSPRTGATLNTEAFF
TRBJ2-5	TRBV12-3/TRBV12-4	TRBD2	.	TGTGCCAGCAGTTTGCGGGGGTTCAGCCAAGAGACCCAGTACTTC	CASSLRGFSQETQYF
TRBJ2-3	TRBV7-2	.	few	TGTGCCAGCAGCCGGACACGAAGCACAGATACGCAGTATTTT	CASSRTRSTDTQYF
TRBJ2-7	TRBV28	.	.	TGTGCCAGCAGTTTAATGGACTCGAACTACGAGCAGTACTTC	CASSLMDSNYEQYF
TRBJ1-2	TRBV4-1	.	few	TGCGCCAGCAGCCAAGTACAGGACTATGGCTACACCTTC	CASSQVQDYGYTF
TRBJ2-1	TRBV25-1	TRBD2	.	TGTGCCAGCGGCCGGAGGACTAGCGGAAACAATGAGCAGTTCTTC	CASGRRTSGNNEQFF